This TCR beta chain was identified during a study of T-cell reconstitution after alpha-beta-depleted transplantation in children. Points from the study as a whole: Some patients showed high day-60 TCRbeta diversity, which derived from surviving recipient T cells and thymic progenitors. T-cell numbers and diversity, one year after transplant, stemmed largely from T cells that were newly produced. Alpha-beta T cells about two months after transplant reportedly derived from several hundred expanded graft clones.

Unique molecular identifiers were used in preparing the TCRbeta library. TCRdb redid the calling of the PCR reads with MiXCR, one entry per CDR3 protein. Of about 460,000 distinct CDR3 sequences listed, more than 9.5% were seen once; the top ten hold 13% to 15%. This clonotype was recorded a few times. Its target is unknown. J gave up 6 bases and V 6 bases, and 12 bases lay outside the gene matches. CDR1 is DFQATT and CDR2 is SNEGSKA in the germline V gene (reference sequence). CDR3 size: 14 residues. The source was PBMCs, mostly from graft donor cells, collected 180 days after TCRalphabeta/CD19-depleted stem cell transplant. The rearrangement links TRBV20-1 to TRBJ2-3, with 7 bases lining up with TRBD1. The TCR comes from a female patient aged 2-15 years who had a stem cell transplant for aplastic anemia, so the T cells may come from the graft donor. Here the CDR3 reads CSAGGPKIQDTQYF. The CDR3 nucleotides read TGCAGTGCAGGGGGCCCTAAAATTCAGGATACGCAGTATTTT.